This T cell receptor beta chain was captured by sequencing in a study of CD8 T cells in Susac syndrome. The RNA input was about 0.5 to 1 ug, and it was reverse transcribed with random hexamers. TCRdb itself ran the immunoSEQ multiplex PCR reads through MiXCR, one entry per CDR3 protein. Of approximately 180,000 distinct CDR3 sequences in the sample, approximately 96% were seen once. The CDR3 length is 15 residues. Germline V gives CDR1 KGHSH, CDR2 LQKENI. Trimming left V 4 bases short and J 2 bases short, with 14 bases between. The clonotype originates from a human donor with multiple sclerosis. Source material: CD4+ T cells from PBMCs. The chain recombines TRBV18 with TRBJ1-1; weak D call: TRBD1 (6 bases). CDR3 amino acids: CASSLQGGYNTEAFF. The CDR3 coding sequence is TGTGCCAGCTCACTTCAAGGGGGGTACAACACTGAAGCTTTCTTT. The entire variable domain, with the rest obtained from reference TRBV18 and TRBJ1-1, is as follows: NAGVMQNPRHLVRRRGQEARLRCSPMKGHSHVYWYRQLPEEGLKFMVYLQKENIIDESGMPKERFSAEFPKEGPSILRIQQVVRGDSAAYFCASSLQGGYNTEAFFGQGTRLTVV.